Listed below are T cell receptor beta chains from one sample, sequenced in a study of cytomegalovirus exposure and HLA in healthy donors. Generated by immunoSEQ multiplex PCR, the TCRdb table keeps only in-frame clones and is missing some. The table lists 100,000 to 150,000 clones, just over 75% of them singletons, with about 1.8% in the top ten. The sequencing input was PBMCs. The source of these receptors is a woman in her forties or fifties in good health and CMV-seronegative. Both conserved end residues are part of each CDR3. The D gene is left open where the match is weak. Clone size appears in some rows only: once, few, many, or a class for an expanded clone.

CDR3 DNA | CDR3 protein | V gene | D gene | clone size | J gene
TGCAGCGTTGCGGGGTCAGACTACAATGAGCAGTTCTTC | CSVAGSDYNEQFF | TRBV29-1 | NA | NA | TRBJ2-1
TGTGCCAGCGGGGACATTCTCCAAGAGACCCAGTACTTC | CASGDILQETQYF | TRBV25-1 | NA | NA | TRBJ2-5
TGTGCCAGCAGTTCTACCCGACAGCAAGAAACCTACGAGCAGTACTTC | CASSSTRQQETYEQYF | TRBV5-6 | NA | NA | TRBJ2-7
TGTGCCAGCAGCGCCAGTAGACAGGGGAATGAGCAGTTCTTC | CASSASRQGNEQFF | TRBV9 | TRBD1 | once | TRBJ2-1
TGTGCCAGCAGCATGGGACTTTTTGGAGAGACCCAGTACTTC | CASSMGLFGETQYF | TRBV5-4 | NA | NA | TRBJ2-5
TGTGCCAGCAGCGGACAGGGGGCGACTAATGAAAAACTGTTTTTT | CASSGQGATNEKLFF | TRBV7-2 | TRBD1 | once | TRBJ1-4
TGTGCCAGCAGCAGAGGGGTAGACAGGGGAATCTCTGGGGCCAACGTCCTGACTTTC | CASSRGVDRGISGANVLTF | TRBV21-1 | NA | NA | TRBJ2-6
TGTGCCAGCAGCTCCGGGGGACAGGCGGACACCGGGGAGCTGTTTTTT | CASSSGGQADTGELFF | TRBV7-9 | TRBD1 | NA | TRBJ2-2
TGTGCCAGCTCTAGCGGGAGGTCCAATGAGCAGTTCTTC | CASSSGRSNEQFF | TRBV7-2 | TRBD2 | NA | TRBJ2-1
TGTGCCAGCAGTTACTCCCTGGGAGCCGCTAGCTATGGCTACACCTTC | CASSYSLGAASYGYTF | TRBV6-5 | NA | NA | TRBJ1-2
TGTGCCAGCAGCTCCCCAGGACAGTCGCTGAAGAACTACGAGCAGTACTTC | CASSSPGQSLKNYEQYF | TRBV7-2 | NA | NA | TRBJ2-7
TGTGCCAGTAGTATTGGTGGGGGCTCCCCCCCCTACGAGCAGTACTTC | CASSIGGGSPPYEQYF | TRBV19 | NA | NA | TRBJ2-7
TGCGCCAGCAGTTACGAACTAGAAGATACGCAGTATTTT | CASSYELEDTQYF | TRBV5-1 | NA | NA | TRBJ2-3
TGTGCCAGCAGCTTAAAGTCCGGGAACACTGAAGCTTTCTTT | CASSLKSGNTEAFF | TRBV7-8 | NA | NA | TRBJ1-1
TGTGCCAGCAGTCAGCGAACCGGGACAGCAAACGAGCAGTACTTC | CASSQRTGTANEQYF | TRBV7-9 | TRBD1 | NA | TRBJ2-7
TGTGCCAGCAGCTTATCCGGCACTGAAGCTTTCTTT | CASSLSGTEAFF | TRBV11-2 | NA | few | TRBJ1-1
TGCGCCAGCAGCCAAGATACAGGGTTTAATGAAAAACTGTTTTTT | CASSQDTGFNEKLFF | TRBV4-3 | NA | few | TRBJ1-4